This T cell receptor beta chain was sequenced during a study of T cell repertoires and HLA-DP antigens. Study information: Transduced HeLa cells presented HLA-DP to CD4+ T cells. Study results and caveats: The CD4+ repertoire was not split into naive and memory.

The CDR3 is 11 amino acids. The V end was cut by 3 bases, the J end by 6 bases, with 4 bases between. In germline, CDR1 is KGHSH, CDR2 LQKENI. After 15 days' expansion, CD4+ cells were restimulated around 23 h with HeLa expressing allogeneic DPB1. HeLa stimulator cells carried retrovirally transduced HLA-DPA1/DPB1, HLA-DM, invariant chain and CD80. Primers targeted 54 TRBV and 13 TRBJ segments. Sequencing was performed with immunoSEQ multiplex PCR; in TCRdb, only in-frame clones are kept and a portion is missing. Of roughly 2,000 clones listed, about four fifths are singletons. The sequencing sample was made of CD137- CD4+ T cells from cultured PBMCs. The J gene is TRBJ2-3, the V gene TRBV18; D ambiguous. This sequence originates from a woman between 18 and 29 years old in good health and CMV-seronegative. As DNA, the CDR3 is TGTGCCAGCTCACCCAAGGATACGCAGTATTTT. Translated, it gives CASSPKDTQYF.